These T cell receptor beta chains were read from a single sample in a study of shared clonotypes between healthy human individuals. The method was immunoSEQ multiplex PCR; TCRdb's version includes in-frame clones alone and lacks a portion of them. The table shows 2 million to 2.5 million clones, with almost 96% occurring only once. Sequencing was performed on naive CD4+ T cells sorted from blood. Receptor source: a man aged 18 to 30 in good health. The CDR3 runs from the conserved cysteine through the conserved F or W. The order of the fields is CDR3 DNA, CDR3 protein, V gene, D gene, clone size, J gene. A D gene is named only where the DNA matches it firmly. Where a row states a size, it is once, few, many or the class of an expanded clone; other rows omit it.

CDR3nt: TGTGCCAGCGGTACAGAGACCCAGTACTTC; CDR3aa: CASGTETQYF; v_gene: TRBV7-9; d_gene: .; abundance: .; j_gene: TRBJ2-5
CDR3nt: TGTGCCAGTAGCCGTCAGGGGGAGGCCTACGAGCAGTACTTC; CDR3aa: CASSRQGEAYEQYF; v_gene: TRBV19; d_gene: .; abundance: .; j_gene: TRBJ2-7
CDR3nt: TGCAGCGTTGAAGATAAGAGGGTCCGAGGCTACACCTTC; CDR3aa: CSVEDKRVRGYTF; v_gene: TRBV29-1; d_gene: .; abundance: .; j_gene: TRBJ1-2
CDR3nt: TGTGCCAGCAGTGCCATCGGACAGGGGGCAACTGAAGCTTTCTTT; CDR3aa: CASSAIGQGATEAFF; v_gene: TRBV2; d_gene: TRBD1; abundance: .; j_gene: TRBJ1-1
CDR3nt: TGTGCCTGGACAGTGAACAGCTCGCCCACAGATACGCAGTATTTT; CDR3aa: CAWTVNSSPTDTQYF; v_gene: TRBV30; d_gene: .; abundance: .; j_gene: TRBJ2-3
CDR3nt: TGTGCCAGCAGTGGGGCGGACAGGACGGGCAATCAGCCCCAGCATTTT; CDR3aa: CASSGADRTGNQPQHF; v_gene: TRBV6-4; d_gene: TRBD1; abundance: .; j_gene: TRBJ1-5
CDR3nt: TGTGCTAGCAGCTTAGCGCCGTCGGTACCCTACGAGCAGTACTTC; CDR3aa: CASSLAPSVPYEQYF; v_gene: TRBV7-7; d_gene: .; abundance: .; j_gene: TRBJ2-7
CDR3nt: TGTGCCAGCAGGGGGCCTGGGGCCAACGTCCTGACTTTC; CDR3aa: CASRGPGANVLTF; v_gene: TRBV5-4; d_gene: .; abundance: .; j_gene: TRBJ2-6
CDR3nt: TGTGCCACCCCGGACAGTTCCTACGAGCAGTACTTC; CDR3aa: CATPDSSYEQYF; v_gene: TRBV7-2; d_gene: .; abundance: .; j_gene: TRBJ2-7
CDR3nt: TGTGCCAGCAGCTTAGCGAATCCGGTACAGTCTGGCTACACCTTC; CDR3aa: CASSLANPVQSGYTF; v_gene: TRBV7-9; d_gene: .; abundance: .; j_gene: TRBJ1-2
CDR3nt: TGTGCCAGCAGCGTAATGGGGCCAGGAAGTGGCTACACCTTC; CDR3aa: CASSVMGPGSGYTF; v_gene: TRBV9; d_gene: .; abundance: once; j_gene: TRBJ1-2
CDR3nt: TGTGCCAGCAGCTTAGTAGGACAGGAGTCCTACGAGCAGTACTTC; CDR3aa: CASSLVGQESYEQYF; v_gene: TRBV7-2; d_gene: TRBD1; abundance: .; j_gene: TRBJ2-7
CDR3nt: TGTGCCATCAGTGGGAGCGGGGGTGAGACCCAGTACTTC; CDR3aa: CAISGSGGETQYF; v_gene: TRBV10-3; d_gene: TRBD2; abundance: .; j_gene: TRBJ2-5
CDR3nt: TGTGCCTGGGGCCGGGGGGCAGGACAGCCCCAGCATTTT; CDR3aa: CAWGRGAGQPQHF; v_gene: TRBV30; d_gene: .; abundance: .; j_gene: TRBJ1-5
CDR3nt: TGCAGCGGATATAGACAGGGCGAAGCTTTCTTT; CDR3aa: CSGYRQGEAFF; v_gene: TRBV29-1; d_gene: TRBD1; abundance: .; j_gene: TRBJ1-1